This T cell receptor (beta chain) was profiled in a study of CD8+ T cells in alopecia areata (dated by TCRdb to 2017 to 2018). Regarding the study in general: Treated patients were enrolled in an open-label pilot trial of oral tofacitinib, 5 to 10 mg twice daily, for moderate-to-severe alopecia areata. On the human side, TCRbeta sequencing was run on scalp tissue and on sorted CD4+ and CD8+ peripheral blood T cells from healthy controls and from alopecia areata patients with either patchy or totalis/universalis disease. Biopsies were taken from tofacitinib-treated patients at baseline and at 4 and 24 weeks of treatment, and a later scalp biopsy was taken in several of the tofacitinib-treated patients. Tofacitinib was given for 6 to 18 months, followed by 6 months of follow-up off drug to assess delayed response and recurrence. High-throughput TCRbeta sequencing was used to examine T cell clonal expansion in alopecia areata in both the C3H/HeJ mouse model and human patients. Amplification of TCRbeta CDR3 regions was done by immunoSEQ multiplex PCR using 35 Vbeta forward primers and 13 Jbeta reverse primers. For the treated patients, the SALT score, which quantifies what percentage of scalp surface area is affected, served as the measure of disease severity. The RNA source kit depended on sample type: the PAXgene miRNA kit for fixed scalp, the miRNeasy kit for PBMCs, and the RNeasy kit for mouse skin. Clonality in the scalp was compared among normal scalp (n=4), patchy alopecia areata scalp (n=8), and alopecia totalis/universalis scalp (n=8). General study outcomes and caveats: Tofacitinib significantly lowered scalp clonality and the number of expanded CD8+ clones among the top 100 scalp clones. During tofacitinib treatment, many expanded lesional clones remained in scalp and blood, and this persistence may partly explain relapse after treatment is stopped. Resident alphabeta T cells in normal human skin are also sequenced, complicating scalp TCR repertoire analysis, unlike mouse skin dominated by gammadelta T cells. Because the treated cohort was small and included a single nonresponder, larger studies are needed to assess links between baseline CD8+ expansion and response. Compared with normal scalp, lesional scalp, particularly in alopecia totalis/universalis, had higher clonality and more expanded CD8+ clones, which suggests antigenic drive. Shared TCR sequences between patients were less evident than in mice, which may be partly attributable to HLA diversity in the patient population.

The library was produced with the immunoSEQ multiplex PCR assay. RNA was extracted from all samples and reverse transcribed into cDNA as template for TCR sequencing. First-strand cDNA was synthesized with SuperScript III using a 2:1 mix of oligo-dT and random hexamers. A synthetic immune receptor repertoire was used to gauge amplification bias, and whatever bias remained was removed computationally. The published analysis was carried out like this. Raw reads were preprocessed to remove errors, and CDR3 was defined according to IMGT conventions as the region from the conserved cysteine to phenylalanine. Clonality was calculated as 1 minus Shannon entropy normalized by log2 of the number of productive unique TCRs. Whether each scalp clone was CD4 or CD8 was inferred by checking scalp TCRbeta sequences against the CD4 and CD8 repertoires from sorted blood. TCRdb stores this immuneACCESS table with in-frame sequences only. Part of the clones is absent; in the studies checked, under half of the shortfall reflects unresolved V genes, and no reason is known for the rest. The DNA gave D and trimming, while V, J and clone size come from that table. This sample is represented by 35,000 to 50,000 clones; around three fifths of them were singletons. The top ten clones comprise 20% to 25% of the sample.

The sample's time point label is to be understood as: approximately 4 weeks on oral tofacitinib. The label giving this sample's treatment or condition can be read as: oral pan-JAK inhibitor, 5-10 mg twice daily. From alopecia areata patients, peripheral blood was collected along with lesional scalp punch biopsies. PBMCs were isolated by density centrifugation and stained for CD3, CD4 and CD8, after which CD4+ and CD8+ T cells were sorted on a FACSAria. Of note for this clone: Its antigen remains unidentified. Per-base quality was not reported, and no clone a single base away is much larger than it.

Reading from cysteine to phenylalanine, the CDR3 counts 13 amino acids. The CDR3 DNA has 39 bases and is translated from base 1. In the germline V gene, CDR1 corresponds to MNHEY and CDR2 to SVGAGI. V is pared back by 4 bases and J by 4 bases, with 11 bases lying between the germline termini. This receptor chain uses TRBV6-5 and TRBJ2-7; TRBD2 is a possible D gene, resting on 5 matching bases. This receptor was taken from a human donor with alopecia areata. Sequencing used CD8+ T cells sorted from blood, obtained at week 4, from a patient treated with tofacitinib. The CDR3 has the sequence CASSFKEGYEQYF. The DNA reads TGTGCCAGCAGTTTCAAAGAGGGTTACGAGCAGTACTTC.